This entry lists 14 T cell receptor beta chains sequenced from one sample in a study of cytomegalovirus exposure and HLA in healthy donors. 13 Jbeta primers and 60 Vbeta primers were used for the PCR. The data were produced by immunoSEQ multiplex PCR, yet TCRdb's version contains in-frame clones alone and is incomplete. This sample has approximately 150,000 clones, with around three quarters found just once. The sequenced sample was PBMCs. The receptors here all came from a woman between 25 and 40 years old in good health and CMV-seronegative.

The chain carries TRBV29-1 and TRBJ1-1; perhaps TRBD1 as D (5 bases). There are 13 residues in the CDR3. CDR1 is SQVTM and CDR2 is ANQGSEA in the germline V gene. V lost 1 base, J lost 4 bases, and 10 bases lay in between. The CDR3 sequence is CSVEVMGGTEAFF. The CDR3 DNA reads as TGCAGCGTTGAAGTTATGGGGGGCACTGAAGCTTTCTTT.

The chain combines TRBV4-1 with TRBJ1-2; D remains ambiguous. Germline V gene lookup returns CDR1 MGHRA and CDR2 YSYEKL. V was clipped by 1 base and J by 5 bases, with 14 bases between them. This CDR3 comprises 15 residues. The CDR3 region has the DNA TGCGCCAGCAGCCAAGTTGAGGGATTACTATATGGCTACACCTTC. This sequence encodes CASSQVEGLLYGYTF.

The J gene is TRBJ2-1, the V gene TRBV2; D is possibly TRBD2 (6 bases). CDR1 is SNHLY, CDR2 FYNNEI, per germline. CDR3 length: 10 residues. Trimming left V 11 bases short and J 12 bases short, with 14 bases between. The CDR3 loop is CASDGGRQFF. The DNA for the CDR3 is TGTGCCTCCGACGGGGGAAGGCAGTTCTTC.

The gene calls are TRBV5-1 and TRBJ1-3, with D uncertain. V lost 3 bases, J lost 2 bases, and 15 bases lay in between. This CDR3 contains 16 residues. Germline CDR1 reads SGHRS; CDR2 reads YFSETQ. The CDR3 DNA is TGCGCCAGCAGCTCCGCTACCACAGCTACTGGAAACACCATATATTTT. Translation gives CASSSATTATGNTIYF.

The sample holds one count of this clone. This chain uses TRBV5-6 with TRBJ2-5; 9 bases fit TRBD2. The germline V gene encodes CDR1 SGHDT and CDR2 YYEEEE. This CDR3 spans 15 amino acids. The junction had 2 bases not matched to a gene; V was cut back by 0 bases and J by 2 bases. CDR3 loop: CASSLGLAEQETQYF. CDR3 DNA: TGTGCCAGCAGCTTGGGACTAGCGGAACAAGAGACCCAGTACTTC. Supplemented by reference TRBV5-6 and TRBJ2-5, the full variable domain reads DAGVTQSPTHLIKTRGQQVTLRCSPKSGHDTVSWYQQALGQGPQFIFQYYEEEERQRGNFPDRFSGHQFPNYSSELNVNALLLGDSALYLCASSLGLAEQETQYFGPGTRLLVL.

The rearrangement joins TRBV5-1 to TRBJ2-7; D is unclear. The length of the CDR3 is 14 residues. V was shortened by 0 bases and J by 7 bases, with 14 bases between the two germline ends. Germline values: CDR1 SGHRS, CDR2 YFSETQ. In DNA, the CDR3 is TGCGCCAGCAGCTTGGCCTTCGACGCGGTGGAGCAGTACTTC. Translated, it gives CASSLAFDAVEQYF.

The rearrangement uses TRBV7-2 and TRBJ2-3, with D hard to call. V lost 3 bases to trimming and J lost 0 bases, with 7 bases between them. This CDR3 region has 14 residues. Germline loops: CDR1 SGHTA, CDR2 FQGNSA. CDR3 nucleotides: TGTGCCAGCAGCTTGAGTTACAGCACAGATACGCAGTATTTT. Its protein product is CASSLSYSTDTQYF. Looking up the rest from reference TRBV7-2 and TRBJ2-3 gives the full variable domain: GAGVSQSPSNKVTEKGKDVELRCDPISGHTALYWYRQSLGQGLEFLIYFQGNSAPDKSGLPSDRFSAERTGGSVSTLTIQRTQQEDSAVYLCASSLSYSTDTQYFGPGTRLTVL.

V is TRBV25-1 and J is TRBJ2-2; D perhaps matches TRBD1 (5 bases). This CDR3 is built from 16 residues. Germline CDR1 MGHDK, CDR2 SYGVNS. Trimming removed 1 base at V and 5 bases at J, with 14 bases between. The CDR3 region is CASSESGQGTTGELFF. CDR3 sequence (DNA): TGTGCCAGCAGTGAATCCGGGCAGGGAACAACCGGGGAGCTGTTTTTT.

The chain recombines TRBV9 with TRBJ1-6; 7 bases agree with TRBD1. Germline V gene lookup returns CDR1 SGDLS and CDR2 YYNGEE. The CDR3 sequence is 13 residues long. V was pared by 4 bases and J by 9 bases, with 4 bases of the junction left unmatched. The CDR3 region has the DNA TGTGCCAGCAGCCCAGGACAGGTTTCACCCCTCCACTTT. Encoded protein: CASSPGQVSPLHF.

Comments on this clone: One end of the junction does not line up with germline, which may come from a read error. The chain couples TRBV19 to TRBJ2-1; 7 nucleotides match TRBD2. The CDR3 spans 15 residues. Germline loops: CDR1 LNHDA, CDR2 SQIVND (reference sequence). CDR3 sequence reads: CASNTPGLSSNEQFF. The CDR3 DNA follows: TGTGCCAGTAATACCCCGGGACTATCCTCCAATGAGCAGTTCTTC.

The chain is built from TRBV28 and TRBJ2-7, with 8 positions matching TRBD1. The V gene's germline CDR1 is MDHEN and CDR2 SYDVKM. V lost 1 base and J lost 4; bases outside the gene matches: 9. This CDR3 spans 16 amino acids. The CDR3 loop reads CASSLLFSGGSYEQYF. The CDR3 coding sequence is TGTGCCAGCAGTTTATTATTTTCAGGGGGCAGTTACGAGCAGTACTTC.

The rearrangement uses TRBV5-1 and TRBJ2-2; TRBD2 matches 8 bases. The CDR3 totals 14 residues. The germline gives CDR1 SGHRS, CDR2 YFSETQ. J lost 3 bases, V lost 9 bases, and 7 bases had no gene match. Here the CDR3 reads CATCPLADTGELFF. Here the CDR3 DNA reads TGCGCCACATGTCCACTAGCGGACACCGGGGAGCTGTTTTTT.

V gene TRBV7-9 combines with J gene TRBJ1-1, with D possibly being TRBD1 (6 bases). The CDR3 extends over 14 amino acids. Per the germline V gene, CDR1 is SEHNR and CDR2 is FQNEAQ (reference sequence). Trimming stripped 5 bases from V and 6 bases from J, with 16 bases between. The CDR3 DNA is TGTGCCAGCAGCACACAGGGTGATGTCCCTGAAGCTTTCTTT. Translated: CASSTQGDVPEAFF.

The chain recombines TRBV6-1 with TRBJ2-7, with D perhaps TRBD1 (6 bases). Germline CDR1 reads MNHNS; CDR2 reads SASEGT. Trimming took off 11 bases at V and 6 bases at J, with 23 bases between the two ends. The CDR3 runs to 14 residues. Here the CDR3 reads CAGGMGDKRAEQYF. For the CDR3, the DNA is TGTGCCGGGGGAATGGGGGACAAGAGGGCCGAGCAGTACTTC.